The T cell receptor (beta chain) described here comes from a study of blood T cell repertoires in COVID-19. On the study more broadly: Researchers got acute and convalescent COVID-19 samples from the United States, Italy and Spain.

This CDR3 has 12 amino acids. The ends lost 8 bases at V and 7 bases at J; junction bases unmatched: 2. Germline lookup yields CDR1 MNHEY and CDR2 SVGAGI. Study processing details: From reference gene primer amplification, estimates of nucleated cell counts were derived. Only in-frame clones appear in the TCRdb table, and some are missing; sequencing was by immunoSEQ multiplex PCR. V and J calls and clone size follow that table, whereas D and trimming were derived from the DNA. The sample has a few hundred thousand clones; roughly 87% are singletons. Seattle's cohort entered during active infection and was followed longitudinally.

The chain combines TRBV6-5 with TRBJ1-6; TRBD1 matches 7 bases. Sample: peripheral blood. This sequence originates from a woman in her sixties or seventies with COVID-19, enrolled during active disease. This CDR3 reads CASGTVNSPLHF. In DNA form, the CDR3 reads TGTGCCAGCGGGACAGTGAATTCACCCCTCCACTTT.